This T cell receptor (beta chain) was recovered during a study of monozygotic twins with inflammatory bowel disease. In the case of this clonotype: The antigen is undetermined.

Reanalyzing the 5' RACE reads, TCRdb keeps one entry per CDR3 protein, without DNA. This sample contains 440,000 or so distinct CDR3 sequences. Study conclusions and caveats: Among the T cells, different subtypes could not be distinguished.

This CDR3 spans 13 amino acids. CDR1 and CDR2 from the germline V gene are MNHNY and SVGAGI (reference sequence). The chain carries TRBV6-6 and TRBJ2-7; TCRdb's assignment of TRBD1 cannot be checked, as there is no DNA. Sequencing was performed on blood. This TCR was sampled from a human donor with ulcerative colitis or Crohn's disease, or a healthy co-twin of an affected twin (not recorded which). The chain's CDR3 is CASRTGQIYEQYF.